These 21 T cell receptor beta chains share one sample of origin, sequenced in a study of shared clonotypes between healthy human individuals. TCRdb's copy holds only in-frame clones and misses some; the assay was immunoSEQ multiplex PCR. The sample records around 2,000,000 clones, 95% being singletons. Sequenced: naive CD4+ T cells sorted from blood. Subset defined: CD45RA+ positively selected. The receptors come from a man aged 18 to 29 in good health.

V gene TRBV4-1 combines with J gene TRBJ2-3; D is uncertain. CDR1 MGHRA and CDR2 YSYEKL come from the germline V gene. This CDR3 is 14 amino acids long. Trimming stripped 1 base from V and 2 bases from J, with 7 bases between. CDR3 sequence: CASSQGEVTDTQYF. Written as DNA, the CDR3 is TGCGCCAGCAGCCAAGGGGAAGTCACAGATACGCAGTATTTT.

The chain combines TRBV18 with TRBJ2-5; 7 nucleotides line up with TRBD2. The V and J ends lost 1 base and 7 bases, in that order; junction bases with no gene match: 6. Germline V gene sequence: CDR1 KGHSH, CDR2 LQKENI. The CDR3 loop spans 14 amino acids. The CDR3 is CASSPRREVGTQYF. As DNA, the CDR3 is TGTGCCAGCTCACCACGTCGGGAGGTTGGGACCCAGTACTTC.

This rearrangement joins TRBV28 to TRBJ1-2; weak D call: TRBD1 (6 bases). Germline-derived CDR1 and CDR2 are MDHEN and SYDVKM. V was clipped by 6 bases and J by 7 bases, with 21 bases between them. The CDR3 runs 15 residues. The chain's CDR3 is CASSPVGGLEGGYTF. CDR3 coding DNA: TGTGCCAGCAGCCCGGTAGGGGGGCTTGAGGGTGGCTACACCTTC.

The rearrangement uses TRBV30 and TRBJ1-5; TRBD1 aligns across 7 bases. V dropped 3 bases and J dropped 9; count of bases not matched to a gene: 14. The CDR3 runs to 15 residues. Germline values: CDR1 GTSNPN, CDR2 SVGIG (reference sequence). The CDR3 reads CAWSPGGTAKTPQHF. CDR3 nucleotides: TGTGCCTGGAGCCCGGGAGGGACAGCCAAGACGCCCCAGCATTTT.

The chain links TRBV7-6 to TRBJ2-7; D remains ambiguous. The V and J ends lost 1 base and 2 bases respectively, with 12 bases between them. The V gene's germline CDR1 is SGHVS and CDR2 FNYEAQ. The CDR3 is 15 amino acids. The CDR3 protein is CASSLGLGGTYEQYF. The CDR3 nucleotides are TGTGCCAGCAGCTTAGGTTTAGGCGGAACCTACGAGCAGTACTTC.

The rearrangement links TRBV5-1 to TRBJ1-2, with D possibly matching TRBD1 (5 bases). V gave up 0 bases and J gave up 9 bases, with 12 bases separating them. This CDR3 has 13 amino acids. Germline V gives CDR1 SGHRS, CDR2 YFSETQ. This chain's CDR3 is CASSLASMDSYTF. CDR3 coding DNA: TGCGCCAGCAGCTTGGCTTCCATGGACAGCTACACCTTC. Filled out from reference TRBV5-1 and TRBJ1-2, the complete variable domain reads KAGVTQTPRYLIKTRGQQVTLSCSPISGHRSVSWYQQTPGQGLQFLFEYFSETQRNKGNFPGRFSGRQFSNSRSEMNVSTLELGDSALYLCASSLASMDSYTFGSGTRLTVV.

The chain joins TRBV28 to TRBJ2-7, with TRBD2 identical over 7 bases. Germline CDR1 MDHEN, CDR2 SYDVKM. This CDR3 comprises 13 residues. Losses at the gene ends were 7 bases for V and 3 bases for J; bases not matched to a gene: 6. CDR3 DNA sequence: TGTGCCAGCACCCCGGGGGGAGACTACGAGCAGTACTTC. Its translation: CASTPGGDYEQYF. Complete variable domain (other parts from reference TRBV28 and TRBJ2-7): DVKVTQSSRYLVKRTGEKVFLECVQDMDHENMFWYRQDPGLGLRLIYFSYDVKMKEKGDIPEGYSVSREKKERFSLILESASTNQTSMYLCASTPGGDYEQYFGPGTRLTVT.

The rearrangement joins TRBV5-5 to TRBJ2-7, with D perhaps TRBD1 (5 bases). The germline gives CDR1 SGHKS, CDR2 YYEKEE (reference sequence). V gave up 4 bases and J gave up 4 bases, with 12 bases separating them. This CDR3 has 13 amino acids. CDR3 bases: TGTGCCAGCAGCCAGGGCCAGGAGTACGAGCAGTACTTC. Translation gives CASSQGQEYEQYF. Drawing the rest from reference TRBV5-5 and TRBJ2-7, the complete variable domain is DAGVTQSPTHLIKTRGQQVTLRCSPISGHKSVSWYQQVLGQGPQFIFQYYEKEERGRGNFPDRFSARQFPNYSSELNVNALLLGDSALYLCASSQGQEYEQYFGPGTRLTVT.

J is TRBJ1-5 and V is TRBV18; a possible D gene is TRBD1 (6 bases). Trimming removed 6 bases from V and 4 bases from J, with 22 bases in between. Germline CDR1 and CDR2: KGHSH and LQKENI. The CDR3 length is 17 residues. The CDR3, as DNA: TGTGCCAGCTCCCAATATCAGGGGATAGAGACTAATCAGCCCCAGCATTTT. It codes for CASSQYQGIETNQPQHF.

The rearrangement joins TRBV18 to TRBJ1-5, with D unresolved. The CDR3 covers 14 residues. Trimming took 3 bases from V and 4 from J, leaving 10 bases between them. Germline lookup yields CDR1 KGHSH and CDR2 LQKENI. CDR3 bases: TGTGCCAGCTCACCGAGGTTCGAAAATCAGCCCCAGCATTTT. It is translated as CASSPRFENQPQHF.

J is TRBJ2-5 and V is TRBV5-1; the D gene is possibly TRBD2 (6 bases). Germline V gene sequence: CDR1 SGHRS, CDR2 YFSETQ. V was shortened by 1 base and J by 3 bases, with 16 bases between the two germline ends. This CDR3 is built from 16 residues. CDR3 DNA sequence: TGCGCCAGCAGCTTGCTTGCCGGGGGTAGGAAAGAGACCCAGTACTTC. This encodes CASSLLAGGRKETQYF.

CDR3 amino acids: CASSLVGGIPKAFF. The CDR3 nucleotides are TGTGCCAGCAGCTTAGTGGGTGGCATCCCGAAGGCTTTCTTT. V and J are TRBV7-9 and TRBJ1-1; D gene uncertain. The V gene's germline CDR1 is SEHNR and CDR2 FQNEAQ (reference sequence). Trimming took 1 base from V and 11 from J, leaving 17 bases between them. The CDR3 spans 14 residues.

This chain uses TRBV4-1 with TRBJ2-3; 7 bases match TRBD2. CDR3 size: 17 residues. CDR1 and CDR2 from the germline V gene are MGHRA and YSYEKL. With 1 base clipped from V and 4 bases from J, the junction kept 11 bases outside the gene matches. CDR3 region: CASSQVVRTGGPDTQYF. DNA for the CDR3: TGCGCCAGCAGCCAAGTGGTGCGAACGGGAGGCCCAGATACGCAGTATTTT.

The V and J genes are TRBV14 and TRBJ2-5; D is possibly TRBD1 (5 bases). Germline loops: CDR1 SGHDN, CDR2 FVKESK. The V and J ends lost 0 bases and 7 bases respectively, with 21 bases between them. The length of the CDR3 is 17 residues. The CDR3 region has the DNA TGTGCCAGCAGCCAAGACCACTTACCGGCAGGGAAGGTGACCCAGTACTTC. This translates into CASSQDHLPAGKVTQYF.

V gene TRBV6-6 combines with J gene TRBJ2-1; D is ambiguous. With 0 bases removed from V and 9 bases from J, the gap between germline ends came to 9 bases. CDR1 and CDR2 (germline): MNHNY, SVGAGI (reference sequence). The CDR3 covers 13 residues. This CDR3 is CASSYSGWGEQFF. CDR3 DNA sequence: TGTGCCAGCAGTTACTCGGGTTGGGGTGAGCAGTTCTTC.

The rearrangement joins TRBV4-1 to TRBJ1-2, with 7 bases lining up with TRBD1. The CDR3 runs to 16 residues. Germline V CDR1 and CDR2: MGHRA, YSYEKL. Unmatched junction bases numbered 8, after V lost 0 bases and J lost 4 bases. The CDR3 DNA reads TGCGCCAGCAGCCAAGATACAGGGGCGACAATCTATGGCTACACCTTC. Its protein product is CASSQDTGATIYGYTF.

The chain recombines TRBV2 with TRBJ2-1, with D possibly matching TRBD1 (6 bases). The CDR3 totals 15 residues. CDR1 and CDR2 (germline): SNHLY, FYNNEI. Trimming left V 5 bases short and J 3 bases short, with 14 bases between. The CDR3 loop is CASSLLADSYNEQFF. The CDR3 bases are TGTGCCAGCAGTTTACTTGCGGACAGCTACAATGAGCAGTTCTTC.

Details on this clone: One junction end does not reproduce the germline sequence, and a read error may be involved. The rearrangement uses TRBV11-2 and TRBJ1-1; TRBD1 matches 9 bases. Per germline, CDR1 SGHAT and CDR2 FQNNGV. This CDR3 is 15 amino acids long. This chain's CDR3 is CASSLSGQGNAEAFF. The CDR3 DNA sequence: TGTGCCAGCAGCCTGTCCGGACAGGGGAACGCTGAAGCTTTCTTT.

The V gene is TRBV10-3, the J gene TRBJ2-7; D is perhaps TRBD1 (7 bases). Looked up from germline, CDR1 is ENHRY and CDR2 is SYGVKD. The CDR3 extends over 15 amino acids. Trimming cost V 2 bases and J 1 base, with 12 bases left between them. The CDR3 DNA reads TGTGCCATCAGTGAGGGACAGGAGGGATCCTACGAGCAGTACTTC. Translation gives CAISEGQEGSYEQYF.

The J gene is TRBJ2-5, the V gene TRBV7-9, with 9 bases lining up with TRBD1. The DNA end is more similar to TRBJ2-7, so the J call may be wrong. This CDR3 has 12 residues. Germline CDR1 SEHNR, CDR2 FQNEAQ (reference sequence). DNA of the CDR3: TGTGCCAGCAGCACAGGGGGCCACGAGCAGTACTTC. Residues: CASSTGGHEQYF.

As to this clone: Other DNA sequences in the sample encode the same CDR3. The chain combines TRBV29-1 with TRBJ1-1, with D uncertain. Germline CDR1 is SQVTM and CDR2 is ANQGSEA. The V end lost 6 bases, the J end lost 4 bases, and 9 bases lay between the germline ends. This CDR3 has 11 amino acids. As DNA, the CDR3 is TGCAGCGTCAGAGGAGGCACTGAAGCTTTCTTT. This codes for CSVRGGTEAFF.